Below, 3 T cell receptor beta chains from the same sample are listed, as sequenced in a study of blood T cell repertoires in COVID-19. TCRdb's copy holds only in-frame clones and misses some; the assay was immunoSEQ multiplex PCR. The sample consists of roughly 500,000 clones, more than 75% of them appearing once. The sequencing sample was made of PBMCs or T cells enriched from blood (not recorded which). Receptors were obtained from a woman in her forties who had recovered from COVID-19.

This rearrangement joins TRBV7-9 to TRBJ1-4, with TRBD1 as a possible D gene (6 bases). The CDR3 extends over 16 amino acids. The ends were cut back, 0 bases at V and 8 bases at J, with 16 bases in the middle. Germline V gene lookup returns CDR1 SEHNR and CDR2 FQNEAQ (reference sequence). This CDR3 is CASSLAPTGFGEKLFF. In DNA, the CDR3 is TGTGCCAGCAGCTTAGCCCCGACAGGCTTCGGGGAAAAACTGTTTTTT.

The V call is TRBV7-9, the J call TRBJ1-2; D is possibly TRBD1 (6 bases). This CDR3 region has 13 residues. V shed 2 bases and J shed 8 bases, with 12 bases lying between them. Germline V gene data show CDR1 as SEHNR and CDR2 as FQNEAQ (reference sequence). CDR3 DNA sequence: TGTGCCAGCAGCTTATCAGGGGAGAGAGGCTACACCTTC. This sequence encodes CASSLSGERGYTF.

The genes are TRBV21-1 and TRBJ2-3; the D call in the table, TRBD2, was not verified against the DNA. TRBV21-1 is deemed a pseudogene. The CDR3 is made up of 18 amino acids. The CDR3 sequence: CASSKGRLAGGPGDTQYF. In DNA, the CDR3 is TGTGCCAGCAGCAAAGGCAGACTAGCGGGAGGCCCCGGAGATACGCAGTATTTT.